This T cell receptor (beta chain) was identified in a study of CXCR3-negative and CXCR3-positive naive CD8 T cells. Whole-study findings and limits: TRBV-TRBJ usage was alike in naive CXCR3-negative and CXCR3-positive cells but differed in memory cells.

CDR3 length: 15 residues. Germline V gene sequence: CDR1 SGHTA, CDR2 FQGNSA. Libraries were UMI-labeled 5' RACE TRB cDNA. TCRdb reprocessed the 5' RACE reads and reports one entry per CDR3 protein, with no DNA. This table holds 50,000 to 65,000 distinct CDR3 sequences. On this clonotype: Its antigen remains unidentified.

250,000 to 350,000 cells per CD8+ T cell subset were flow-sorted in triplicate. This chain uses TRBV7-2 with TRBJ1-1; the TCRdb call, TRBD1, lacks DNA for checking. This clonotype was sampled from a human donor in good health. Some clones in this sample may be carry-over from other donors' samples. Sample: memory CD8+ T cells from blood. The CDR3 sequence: CASSLVGSQGNEAFF.